The T cell receptor beta chain described here comes from a study of cytomegalovirus exposure and HLA in healthy donors. The CDR3 covers 13 residues. The germline gives CDR1 KGHSH, CDR2 LQKENI. The V gene lost 2 bases and the J gene lost 8 bases, with 12 bases spanning the gap. Study-level points and caveats: Later on, an analysis showed TCR association rates differing by HLA locus, with DRB1 the most and HLA-C the fewest. Around 160 TCR beta chains were listed as cytomegalovirus-associated. Later, an analysis found that common viral pathogens appeared to be linked with several of the most significant clusters.

Remarks on this clone: Its specificity is not known.

In the PCR, 60 Vbeta and 13 Jbeta primers were used. Assay: immunoSEQ multiplex PCR; the TCRdb copy retains only in-frame clones and omits some. The sample consists of 150,000 to 200,000 clones, 77% of them appearing once. This TCR was recovered from a woman aged 40-49 years in good health and CMV-seropositive. The material sequenced was PBMCs. This sequence joins TRBV18 and TRBJ1-1; no reliable D call. CDR3 sequence reads: CASSPSNSLEAFF. Here the CDR3 DNA reads TGTGCCAGCTCACCATCTAACAGTTTAGAAGCTTTCTTT.